These 12 T cell receptor beta chains were all obtained from the same sample, sequenced in a study. TCRdb passed the RT-PCR reads through MiXCR, listing each CDR3 protein once. The repertoire holds fewer than 800,000 distinct CDR3 sequences, with 14% as singletons. Sequences were obtained from memory CD4+ T cells from blood. These receptors all come from a female donor in good health, serving as a healthy control.

This clonotype was detected ten times or more. The rearrangement joins TRBV12-3 or TRBV12-4 to TRBJ2-3; D is uncertain. CDR3 size: 14 residues. The ends were cut back, 3 bases at V and 2 bases at J, with 9 bases in the middle. The CDR3: CASSLDHYTDTQYF. CDR3 DNA sequence: TGTGCCAGCAGTTTGGACCATTACACAGATACGCAGTATTTT.

This clonotype was picked up a small number of times. The chain recombines TRBV24-1 with TRBJ2-3; D gene unclear. CDR3 size: 17 residues. Per the germline V gene, CDR1 is KGHDR and CDR2 is SFDVKD. Trimming took 5 bases from V and 4 from J, leaving 21 bases between them. Here the CDR3 reads CATSAPPKPTIADTQYF. The CDR3, as DNA: TGTGCCACCAGTGCACCACCTAAGCCTACAATCGCAGATACGCAGTATTTT.

The sample holds many counts of this clonotype. The chain is built from TRBV6-2 or TRBV6-3 and TRBJ2-1; 8 nucleotides line up with TRBD2. Trimming at V came to 2 bases and at J to 4 bases, leaving 4 bases not matched to a gene. This CDR3 is 15 amino acids long. Looked up from germline, CDR1 is MNHEY and CDR2 is SVGEGT. CDR3 in DNA: TGTGCCAGCAGTTACGGCGGGGGGACATACAATGAGCAGTTCTTC. Translating it yields CASSYGGGTYNEQFF.

V usage is TRBV4-1 and J usage is TRBJ1-5; a possible D gene is TRBD1 (6 bases). V dropped 0 bases and J dropped 7 bases, with 10 bases sitting between them. The CDR3 contains 14 residues. Germline CDR1 and CDR2: MGHRA and YSYEKL. CDR3 sequence: CASSQDSGGQPQHF. The DNA of the CDR3 is TGCGCCAGCAGCCAAGATTCGGGGGGCCAGCCCCAGCATTTT.

Comments on this clonotype: This may come from a read error, since a much larger clone is one base off. The chain carries TRBV20-1 and TRBJ1-1, with unresolved D. This CDR3 has 13 amino acids. Germline CDR1 is DFQATT and CDR2 is SNEGSKA (reference sequence). The CDR3 coding sequence is TGCAGTGCTGGAAAGAATCAAGATACCGAAGCTATCTTT. Translated: CSAGKNQDTEAIF.

This clonotype was observed a handful of times. This chain connects TRBV11-2 to TRBJ2-7; TRBD1 agrees at 9 bases. The CDR3 consists of 15 residues. Germline V gene data show CDR1 as SGHAT and CDR2 as FQNNGV. After removal of 1 base from V and 2 bases from J, the junction contained 3 bases not matched to a gene. CDR3 nucleotide sequence: TGTGCCAGCAGCTTAGGACAGGGGGTGACCTACGAGCAGTACTTC. It specifies CASSLGQGVTYEQYF.

V usage is TRBV12-3 or TRBV12-4 and J usage is TRBJ2-1, with 9 bases identical to TRBD2. The CDR3 is 15 amino acids. Trimming cost V 5 bases and J 2 bases; bases outside gene matches: 4. DNA for the CDR3: TGTGCCAGCAGTCATAGCGGGGGCCCCTACAATGAGCAGTTCTTC. It codes for CASSHSGGPYNEQFF.

This clonotype was detected only a few times. The chain combines TRBV12-3 or TRBV12-4 with TRBJ1-1; D possibly corresponds to TRBD1 (5 bases). Trimming took off 1 base at V and 6 bases at J, with 9 bases between the two ends. The CDR3 covers 13 residues. The CDR3 loop reads CASSLGGVPEAFF. The CDR3 DNA is TGTGCCAGCAGTTTAGGAGGGGTACCTGAAGCTTTCTTT.

This clonotype was recorded a few times. The chain employs TRBV6-1 and TRBJ1-1, with TRBD1 matching 9 bases. The CDR3 sequence is 14 residues long. The trim removed 4 bases at V and 3 bases at J, leaving 3 bases unmatched. CDR1 is MNHNS, CDR2 SASEGT, per germline. The CDR3 region has the DNA TGTGCCAGCAGTGCAGACAGGGGGGACACTGAAGCTTTCTTT. As protein: CASSADRGDTEAFF.

The V and J genes are TRBV6-2 or TRBV6-3 and TRBJ1-2; 9 bases fit TRBD1. J gave up 5 bases and V 7 bases, and 11 bases lay outside the gene matches. This CDR3 has 15 amino acids. Germline V gene sequence: CDR1 MNHEY, CDR2 SVGEGT. The CDR3 sequence is CASTKAGTGNYGYTF. The CDR3 DNA follows: TGTGCCAGCACCAAAGCCGGGACAGGGAATTATGGCTACACCTTC.

The rearrangement joins TRBV20-1 to TRBJ2-7; D not resolved. This CDR3 comprises 15 residues. V was shortened by 6 bases and J by 3 bases, with 21 bases between the two germline ends. The germline V gene encodes CDR1 DFQATT and CDR2 SNEGSKA (reference sequence). CDR3 amino acids: CSATGLDQINYEQYF. DNA of the CDR3: TGCAGTGCGACTGGATTAGACCAGATTAACTACGAGCAGTACTTC.

The chain carries TRBV7-2 and TRBJ2-2; no firm D call. The V end lost 0 bases, the J end lost 10 bases, and 6 bases lay between the germline ends. CDR1 and CDR2 from the germline V gene are SGHTA and FQGNSA. This CDR3 has 12 amino acids. Here the CDR3 reads CASSLADLELFF. The CDR3 region has the DNA TGTGCCAGCAGCTTAGCAGATTTGGAGCTGTTTTTT.